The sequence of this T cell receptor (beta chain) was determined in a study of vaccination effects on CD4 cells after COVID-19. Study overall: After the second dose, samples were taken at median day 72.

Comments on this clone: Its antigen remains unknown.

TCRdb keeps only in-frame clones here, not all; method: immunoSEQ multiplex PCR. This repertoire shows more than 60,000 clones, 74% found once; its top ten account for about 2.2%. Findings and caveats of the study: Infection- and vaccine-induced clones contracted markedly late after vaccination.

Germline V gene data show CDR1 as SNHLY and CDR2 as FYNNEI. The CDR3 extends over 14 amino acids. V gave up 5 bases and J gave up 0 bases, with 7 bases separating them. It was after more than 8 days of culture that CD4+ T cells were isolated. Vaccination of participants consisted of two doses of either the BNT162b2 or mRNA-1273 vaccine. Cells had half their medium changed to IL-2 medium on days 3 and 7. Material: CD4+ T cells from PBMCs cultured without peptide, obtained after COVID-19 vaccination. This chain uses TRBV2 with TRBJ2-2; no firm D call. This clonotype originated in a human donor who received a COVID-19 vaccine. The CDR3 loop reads CASSPTPNTGELFF. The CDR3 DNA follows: TGTGCCAGCAGTCCGACACCGAACACCGGGGAGCTGTTTTTT.